This is a list of T cell receptor beta chains from one sample in a study of cytomegalovirus exposure and HLA in healthy donors. Sequencing was performed with immunoSEQ multiplex PCR; in TCRdb, only in-frame clones are kept and a portion is missing. The sample lists under 70,000 clones, less than 85% occurring once. Sequenced material: PBMCs. The receptor set was obtained from a woman aged 55-69 years in good health and CMV-seropositive. Each CDR3 is given with its conserved first and last residue. The D gene is left open where the match is weak. Only part of the rows carry a size: once, few, many, or a class if the clone is expanded.

j_gene | d_gene | abundance | v_gene | len | CDR3aa | CDR3nt
TRBJ1-1 | . | . | TRBV19 | 13 | CAVTGQSNTEAFF | TGTGCCGTCACAGGACAGTCGAACACTGAAGCTTTCTTT
TRBJ2-1 | TRBD2 | . | TRBV5-5 | 18 | CASSSGLAGGLSYNEQFF | TGTGCCAGCAGCTCAGGACTAGCGGGGGGCCTCTCCTACAATGAGCAGTTCTTC
TRBJ1-2 | . | . | TRBV29-1 | 14 | CSVERDRFPRGYTF | TGCAGCGTTGAACGTGACAGGTTCCCCAGGGGCTACACCTTC
TRBJ1-3 | . | . | TRBV6-6 | 13 | CASSYSYGNTIYF | TGTGCCAGCAGTTACAGCTATGGAAACACCATATATTTT
TRBJ2-5 | TRBD2 | . | TRBV4-3 | 15 | CASSQELHGGGAQYF | TGCGCCAGCAGCCAAGAACTGCATGGCGGGGGTGCCCAGTACTTC
TRBJ1-1 | . | . | TRBV6-1 | 14 | CASRRTDLNTEAFF | TGTGCCAGCAGACGTACCGACTTAAACACTGAAGCTTTCTTT
TRBJ2-2 | . | . | TRBV9 | 14 | CASSVGGGTGELFF | TGTGCCAGCAGCGTAGGGGGAGGTACCGGGGAGCTGTTTTTT
TRBJ2-1 | TRBD1 | few | TRBV7-2 | 16 | CASSWGTGGSYNEQFF | TGTGCCAGCAGCTGGGGGACAGGGGGCTCCTACAATGAGCAGTTCTTC
TRBJ2-3 | . | . | TRBV11-3 | 15 | CASSPSGSPTDTQYF | TGTGCCAGCAGCCCCTCGGGGTCCCCCACAGATACGCAGTATTTT
TRBJ2-7 | TRBD2 | . | TRBV2 | 15 | CASSEDGLAGYEQYF | TGTGCCAGCAGTGAAGACGGTCTAGCGGGGTACGAGCAGTACTTC
TRBJ1-5 | . | . | TRBV2 | 15 | CASSPSGASGQPQHF | TGTGCCAGCAGCCCAAGTGGGGCCTCAGGTCAGCCCCAGCATTTT
TRBJ1-1 | . | . | TRBV6-6 | 13 | CASSYSVGGEAFF | TGTGCCAGCAGTTACTCGGTCGGGGGGGAAGCTTTCTTT
TRBJ1-5 | . | few | TRBV6-5 | 13 | CASSPGNNGPQHF | TGTGCCAGCAGCCCCGGGAACAATGGGCCCCAGCATTTT
TRBJ1-1 | . | . | TRBV6-6 | 14 | CASSYVQGNTEAFF | TGTGCCAGCAGTTACGTACAGGGGAACACTGAAGCTTTCTTT
TRBJ2-1 | . | . | TRBV28 | 14 | CASSLSSSYNEQFF | TGTGCCAGCAGTTTAAGTAGCTCCTACAATGAGCAGTTCTTC
TRBJ2-7 | . | . | TRBV15 | 14 | CATSRGAQTYEQYF | TGTGCCACCAGCAGAGGGGCCCAGACCTACGAGCAGTACTTC
TRBJ2-3 | TRBD1 | . | TRBV2 | 16 | CASSPAQGRSTDTQYF | TGTGCCAGCAGCCCAGCACAGGGGCGTAGCACAGATACGCAGTATTTT
TRBJ1-6 | . | . | TRBV30 | 16 | CAWTRGVGSYNSPLHF | TGTGCCTGGACCCGCGGGGTCGGCTCCTATAATTCACCCCTCCACTTT
TRBJ1-2 | . | . | TRBV25-1 | 16 | CASSEYGWGGAEGYTF | TGTGCCAGCAGTGAATACGGGTGGGGCGGGGCGGAGGGCTACACCTTC
TRBJ1-2 | TRBD1 | . | TRBV7-8 | 18 | CASSPADGTGARTVGYTF | TGTGCCAGCAGCCCCGCGGACGGGACAGGGGCACGGACAGTTGGTTACACCTTC
TRBJ2-4 | TRBD2 | . | TRBV9 | 19 | CASSVDGGGLPLRGNIQYF | TGTGCCAGCAGCGTAGATGGCGGGGGTCTACCCCTTCGAGGAAACATTCAGTACTTC
TRBJ2-7 | . | . | TRBV2 | 14 | CASSELAGLGEQYF | TGTGCCAGCAGTGAGCTGGCGGGCCTCGGGGAGCAGTACTTC
TRBJ1-1 | TRBD1 | . | TRBV18 | 16 | CASSLRQGGSKTEAFF | TGTGCCAGCTCACTTCGACAGGGTGGATCGAAGACTGAAGCTTTCTTT
TRBJ2-1 | TRBD2 | . | TRBV6-6 | 15 | CASSFSGGANNEQFF | TGTGCCAGCAGTTTTAGCGGGGGGGCAAACAATGAGCAGTTCTTC
TRBJ1-4 | . | . | TRBV6-5 | 14 | CASRDSRANEKLFF | TGTGCCAGCAGGGACAGCCGAGCTAATGAAAAACTGTTTTTT
TRBJ2-7 | TRBD1 | few | TRBV2 | 15 | CASRLRDRVTYEQYF | TGTGCCAGCAGACTCCGGGACAGGGTCACCTACGAGCAGTACTTC
TRBJ2-5 | TRBD2 | once | TRBV11-3 | 14 | CASSSTGTRETQYF | TGTGCCAGCAGCTCCACCGGGACTAGGGAGACCCAGTACTTC
TRBJ2-3 | . | . | TRBV2 | 15 | CASSGDGGFTDTQYF | TGTGCCAGCAGCGGGGACGGGGGTTTCACAGATACGCAGTATTTT
TRBJ1-2 | . | . | TRBV10-3 | 14 | CAITPDRTLYGYTF | TGTGCCATCACTCCGGACCGGACTCTCTATGGCTACACCTTC
TRBJ2-2 | . | once | TRBV9 | 14 | CASSALLATGELFF | TGTGCCAGCAGCGCCCTACTAGCAACCGGGGAGCTGTTTTTT
TRBJ2-7 | TRBD1 | . | TRBV10-3 | 12 | CATGTGIYEQYF | TGTGCCACCGGGACAGGAATCTACGAGCAGTACTTC
TRBJ2-7 | TRBD2 | . | TRBV7-2 | 16 | CASSPRVAGGSYEQYF | TGTGCCAGCAGCCCAAGGGTAGCGGGGGGATCCTACGAGCAGTACTTC
TRBJ2-7 | TRBD1 | . | TRBV2 | 14 | CATRGDRLSYEQYF | TGTGCCACTAGGGGGGACAGGCTTTCCTACGAGCAGTACTTC
TRBJ1-1 | . | . | TRBV30 | 13 | CAWREQGNTEAFF | TGTGCCTGGAGGGAACAGGGGAACACTGAAGCTTTCTTT
TRBJ1-5 | . | . | TRBV19 | 16 | CASSVGKGLSNQPRHF | TGTGCCAGTAGTGTAGGAAAGGGACTTAGCAATCAGCCCCGGCATTTT
TRBJ1-6 | TRBD1 | . | TRBV6-1 | 13 | CAGQGQNNSPFHF | TGTGCCGGGCAGGGACAGAATAATTCACCCTTCCACTTT
TRBJ1-4 | TRBD1 | few | TRBV18 | 18 | CASSPRQGDIGTNEKLFF | TGTGCCAGCTCACCTCGACAGGGGGATATCGGCACTAATGAAAAACTGTTTTTT
TRBJ2-3 | . | . | TRBV11-2 | 16 | CASSLVGGQTGDTQYF | TGTGCCAGCAGCTTAGTGGGGGGTCAAACGGGAGATACGCAGTATTTT
TRBJ1-1 | . | few | TRBV5-1 | 15 | CASSLTQGQRTEAFF | TGCGCCAGCAGCTTGACGCAGGGGCAGAGGACTGAAGCTTTCTTT
TRBJ2-3 | . | . | TRBV27 | 15 | CASSLISGAVDTQYF | TGTGCCAGCAGTTTAATATCTGGGGCCGTGGATACGCAGTATTTT
TRBJ1-6 | TRBD1 | few | TRBV19 | 14 | CASRDRGLTSPLHF | TGTGCCAGTAGGGACAGGGGCTTAACTTCACCCCTCCACTTT
TRBJ1-1 | TRBD1 | . | TRBV5-1 | 15 | CASSATGTGFTEAFF | TGCGCCAGCAGCGCAACCGGGACAGGGTTCACTGAAGCTTTCTTT
TRBJ1-4 | TRBD1 | . | TRBV7-9 | 12 | CAIMGQPEKLFF | TGTGCCATAATGGGACAGCCCGAAAAACTGTTTTTT
TRBJ1-6 | . | . | TRBV27 | 15 | CASSLRETDNSPLHF | TGTGCCAGCAGTTTACGGGAAACGGATAATTCACCCCTCCACTTT
TRBJ2-2 | TRBD2 | . | TRBV5-1 | 16 | CASPPFGGGNTGELFF | TGCGCCAGCCCCCCCTTCGGGGGGGGGAACACCGGGGAGCTGTTTTTT
TRBJ1-1 | . | . | TRBV5-1 | 13 | CASSFGGDTEAFF | TGCGCCAGCAGCTTTGGGGGGGACACTGAAGCTTTCTTT
TRBJ1-6 | TRBD1 | . | TRBV18 | 15 | CASSPDRGHNSPLHF | TGTGCCAGCTCACCGGACAGGGGGCACAATTCACCCCTCCACTTT
TRBJ1-4 | TRBD1 | few | TRBV19 | 16 | CASSIGTGTGDEKLFF | TGTGCCAGTAGTATAGGGACCGGGACAGGGGATGAAAAACTGTTTTTT
TRBJ2-5 | . | . | TRBV18 | 15 | CASSPWGGLQETQYF | TGTGCCAGCTCACCATGGGGAGGACTGCAAGAGACCCAGTACTTC
TRBJ1-4 | . | . | TRBV7-8 | 14 | CASSFRRVDEKLFF | TGTGCCAGCAGCTTCCGCAGGGTGGATGAAAAACTGTTTTTT
TRBJ1-5 | . | . | TRBV29-1 | 15 | CSVASREGINQPQHF | TGCAGCGTCGCCTCCCGGGAGGGGATCAATCAGCCCCAGCATTTT
TRBJ1-1 | TRBD1 | . | TRBV7-2 | 16 | CASSLVPTGGTTEAFF | TGTGCCAGCAGCTTAGTCCCTACAGGGGGGACCACTGAAGCTTTCTTT
TRBJ1-1 | TRBD1 | . | TRBV19 | 14 | CASSTGTGSVEAFF | TGTGCCAGTAGTACCGGGACAGGAAGCGTAGAAGCTTTCTTT
TRBJ1-1 | TRBD1 | . | TRBV7-9 | 15 | CASSTTGQGNTEAFF | TGTGCCAGCAGCACGACGGGACAGGGGAACACTGAAGCTTTCTTT
TRBJ2-4 | . | few | TRBV5-4 | 15 | CASSRTDPIKNIQYF | TGTGCCAGCAGCAGGACAGACCCCATCAAAAACATTCAGTACTTC
TRBJ1-6 | . | . | TRBV10-3 | 15 | CAISEAGERNSPLHF | TGTGCCATCAGTGAGGCAGGGGAACGAAATTCACCCCTCCACTTT
TRBJ2-5 | TRBD1 | . | TRBV5-4 | 14 | CASSRGQAEETQYF | TGTGCCAGCAGCCGCGGACAGGCTGAAGAGACCCAGTACTTC
TRBJ1-4 | TRBD1 | . | TRBV11-2 | 15 | CASSWGGTGREKLFF | TGTGCCAGCAGCTGGGGTGGGACAGGCAGAGAAAAACTGTTTTTT